Below, one T cell receptor beta chain is given with its context. Antigen specificity is unknown. The germline V gene encodes CDR1 SGHRS and CDR2 YFSETQ. The length of the CDR3 is 15 residues. V shed 4 bases, J shed 4 bases, and the junction held 7 bases outside the gene matches. Data came from immunoSEQ multiplex PCR; TCRdb stores just in-frame clones and leaves some out. Found here are 150,000 or so clones, about nine tenths of them singletons; the top ten hold over 1.2%. This sample was included in a study of T cell responses to AZD1222 COVID-19 vaccine. Overall study findings and caveats: Sampling captured repertoires only after the peak T cell response. The breadth and depth of Spike-specific TCRs increased once two AZD1222 doses had been given.

The sequencing here drew on peripheral blood, taken on day 0 of AZD1222 vaccination. This rearrangement joins TRBV5-1 to TRBJ1-4; 7 bases fit TRBD1. This receptor was identified in an adult in good health. The CDR3 nucleotides are TGCGCCAGCAGCCCCCGGGACAGTATTAATGAAAAACTGTTTTTT. Translation gives CASSPRDSINEKLFF.